The clone carrying this T cell receptor beta chain was counted a single time. These data originate in a study of technical replicates of blood from a few donors. Assay used: immunoSEQ multiplex PCR; TCRdb lists only in-frame clones, some missing. The table has over 50,000 clones, approximately 97% seen once. The CDR3 is 15 residues long. From germline, CDR1 is MDHEN and CDR2 SYDVKM. The V end lost 5 bases, the J end lost 8 bases, and 16 bases lay between the germline ends. The sequenced sample was T cells isolated from PBMCs. The clonotype was recovered from a human donor in good health. The rearrangement uses TRBV28 and TRBJ1-6, with TRBD1 as a possible D gene (5 bases). CDR3 sequence (DNA): TGTGCCAGCAGTCGATTCTTGGGGGGGGATTCACCCCTCCACTTT. Translating it yields CASSRFLGGDSPLHF.